The 28 T cell receptor beta chains listed next were all sequenced from one sample in a study of blood T cell repertoires in COVID-19. Sequenced by immunoSEQ multiplex PCR; TCRdb stores in-frame clones only, minus some. The table records more than 200,000 clones, about 85% of them present only once. The specimen sequenced was peripheral blood. The origin of the receptors is a woman aged 45-65 years with COVID-19, enrolled during active disease.

J is TRBJ2-2 and V is TRBV30; the match to TRBD2 covers 9 bases. CDR3 size: 17 residues. Looked up from germline, CDR1 is GTSNPN and CDR2 is SVGIG (reference sequence). Trimming removed 0 bases from V and 3 bases from J; junction bases left unmatched: 8. The CDR3 nucleotides are TGTGCCTGGAGTGTACTGCGGGGGGGCGGTTACACCGGGGAGCTGTTTTTT. Translating gives CAWSVLRGGGYTGELFF.

This clone is a singleton in its sample. The chain couples TRBV7-8 to TRBJ1-2; TRBD1 matches at 8 bases. The CDR3 extends over 15 amino acids. V was pared by 5 bases and J by 3 bases, with 8 bases of the junction left unmatched. Germline V gives CDR1 SGHVS, CDR2 FQNEAQ. CDR3 sequence: CASSPSGTGHYGYTF. The CDR3 bases are TGTGCCAGCAGCCCGTCCGGGACAGGACACTATGGCTACACCTTC.

V is TRBV5-1 and J is TRBJ2-5, with 14 positions matching TRBD2. The junction had 4 bases not matched to a gene; V was cut back by 7 bases and J by 5 bases. Per the germline V gene, CDR1 is SGHRS and CDR2 is YFSETQ. The length of the CDR3 is 14 residues. The CDR3 nucleotides are TGCGCCAGCGGACTAGCGGGGGGCCCTGAGACCCAGTACTTC. It specifies CASGLAGGPETQYF.

The rearrangement joins TRBV19 to TRBJ2-2; D is undetermined. The CDR3 extends over 15 amino acids. CDR1 is LNHDA and CDR2 is SQIVND in the germline V gene (reference sequence). V gave up 1 base and J gave up 0 bases, with 6 bases separating them. As DNA, the CDR3 is TGTGCCAGTAGTATAGTGGCAGCGAACACCGGGGAGCTGTTTTTT. This translates into CASSIVAANTGELFF.

The chain couples TRBV27 to TRBJ1-5, with D perhaps TRBD1 (6 bases). V was pared by 2 bases and J by 5 bases, with 10 bases between. The CDR3 contains 14 residues. Germline CDR1 is MNHEY and CDR2 is SMNVEV (reference sequence). In DNA form, the CDR3 reads TGTGCCAGCAGTTTACAGGGGTGGGATCAGCCCCAGCATTTT. It is translated as CASSLQGWDQPQHF.

The chain is built from TRBV6-5 and TRBJ1-2; 9 positions agree with TRBD1. Trimming at V came to 4 bases and at J to 2 bases, leaving 5 bases not matched to a gene. Germline values: CDR1 MNHEY, CDR2 SVGAGI. The CDR3 is 15 residues long. Here the CDR3 DNA reads TGTGCCAGCAGTTTAGTTGGACAGGGGAACTATGGCTACACCTTC. It encodes CASSLVGQGNYGYTF.

The rearrangement uses TRBV5-1 and TRBJ1-2, with D unresolved. The germline CDR1 and CDR2 sequences are SGHRS and YFSETQ. The CDR3 is 15 residues long. V was pared by 0 bases and J by 3 bases, with 12 bases between. Here the CDR3 reads CASSLDGRSYYGYTF. CDR3 sequence (DNA): TGCGCCAGCAGCTTGGATGGCAGATCATACTATGGCTACACCTTC. The complete variable domain, with remaining parts taken from reference TRBV5-1 and TRBJ1-2, reads KAGVTQTPRYLIKTRGQQVTLSCSPISGHRSVSWYQQTPGQGLQFLFEYFSETQRNKGNFPGRFSGRQFSNSRSEMNVSTLELGDSALYLCASSLDGRSYYGYTFGSGTRLTVV.

The gene calls are TRBV9 and TRBJ2-3, with TRBD1 matching 7 bases. Germline V gene data show CDR1 as SGDLS and CDR2 as YYNGEE. The CDR3 runs to 15 residues. V gave up 6 bases and J gave up 1 base; unmatched junction bases: 8. The CDR3: CASTKTGWGTDTQYF. In nucleotides, the CDR3 is TGTGCCAGCACAAAGACAGGGTGGGGCACAGATACGCAGTATTTT.

The chain uses TRBV19 and TRBJ2-6, with a weak D call TRBD2 (5 bases). Germline assignment: CDR1 LNHDA and CDR2 SQIVND (reference sequence). There are 14 residues in the CDR3. V lost 5 bases to trimming and J lost 4 bases, with 9 bases between them. The DNA for the CDR3 is TGTGCCAGTAGTCCCGCGGGCGGGGCCAACGTCCTGACTTTC. The encoded protein is CASSPAGGANVLTF.

V usage is TRBV28 and J usage is TRBJ1-2, with D tentatively TRBD1 (6 bases). This CDR3 is built from 14 residues. Germline V CDR1 and CDR2: MDHEN, SYDVKM. V was pared by 1 base and J by 4 bases, with 10 bases between. This CDR3 reads CASSLSGVVYGYTF. As DNA, the CDR3 is TGTGCCAGCAGTTTATCAGGGGTGGTCTATGGCTACACCTTC.

The gene calls are TRBV1 and TRBJ1-2; the table's D call of TRBD1 was not tested on the DNA. TRBV1 is labeled a pseudogene. The CDR3 has 15 amino acids. CDR3 protein: CTSSQDRDRGEGYTF. Written as DNA, the CDR3 is TGCACCAGCAGCCAAGACCGGGACAGGGGGGAAGGCTACACCTTC.

The chain carries TRBV27 and TRBJ2-7; TRBD1 matches 10 bases. The V gene end was trimmed by 3 bases and the J gene end by 5 bases; junction bases not matched to a gene: 4. CDR1 MNHEY and CDR2 SMNVEV come from the germline V gene (reference sequence). The CDR3 loop spans 14 amino acids. This CDR3 is CASSLTGGANEQYF. CDR3 bases: TGTGCCAGCAGTTTGACAGGGGGCGCGAACGAGCAGTACTTC.

This clone was recorded only once. In the same sample, other DNA sequences code for this CDR3. For the CDR3, the DNA is TGCGCCAGCAGCTTAACAGGGGGGCAAGAGACCCAGTACTTC. It translates to CASSLTGGQETQYF. The chain links TRBV5-1 to TRBJ2-5, with TRBD1 matching 8 bases. This CDR3 region has 14 residues. The trim removed 2 bases at V and 2 bases at J, leaving 2 bases unmatched. Germline V lookup: CDR1 SGHRS, CDR2 YFSETQ.

The rearrangement joins TRBV20-1 to TRBJ1-4; 10 bases are shared with TRBD1. Germline V gene lookup returns CDR1 DFQATT and CDR2 SNEGSKA (reference sequence). Losses at the gene ends were 3 bases for V and 7 bases for J; bases not matched to a gene: 8. The CDR3 has 15 amino acids. CDR3 DNA: TGCAGTGCTAGTTCGGGGGGGACAGGGGTTGAAAAACTGTTTTTT. This encodes CSASSGGTGVEKLFF.

The chain uses TRBV6-5 and TRBJ2-2, with TRBD2 matching over 8 bases. V was pared by 7 bases and J by 5 bases, with 6 bases of the junction left unmatched. The CDR3 sequence is 14 residues long. CDR1 and CDR2 from the germline V gene are MNHEY and SVGAGI. This CDR3 reads CASTPGGYTGELFF. The DNA for the CDR3 is TGTGCCAGCACCCCGGGGGGGTATACCGGGGAGCTGTTTTTT.

The CDR3 bases are TGTGCCAGCAGCCAAGCAACTAGCGGAGAGCAGTACTTC. Its translation: CASSQATSGEQYF. This chain uses TRBV3-1 (or the pseudogene TRBV3-2) with TRBJ2-7, with 8 bases matching TRBD2. Trimming took 1 base from V and 7 from J; bases not matched to a gene: 3. The CDR3 has 13 residues. Germline assignment: CDR1 LGHDT and CDR2 YNNKEL (reference sequence).

The CDR3 DNA sequence: TGTGCCAGCAGTTGGGACAGGTATGAGCAGTTCTTC. It encodes CASSWDRYEQFF. The rearrangement joins TRBV11-2 to TRBJ2-1; 8 bases match TRBD1. Trimming cost V 6 bases and J 8 bases; bases outside gene matches: 3. The CDR3 runs 12 residues. Germline values: CDR1 SGHAT, CDR2 FQNNGV.

The chain uses TRBV6-6 and TRBJ2-2; D is ambiguous. V lost 4 bases to trimming and J lost 3 bases, with 15 bases between them. CDR3 size: 16 residues. The germline V gene has CDR1 MNHNY and CDR2 SVGAGI (reference sequence). CDR3 amino acids: CASSSLRTSYTGELFF. CDR3 in DNA: TGTGCCAGCAGTTCCCTGAGAACTTCTTACACCGGGGAGCTGTTTTTT.

The chain joins TRBV14 to TRBJ2-5; 8 nucleotides agree with TRBD1. With V trimmed by 4 bases and J by 7 bases, 8 bases remained unmatched. Germline CDR1 SGHDN, CDR2 FVKESK. The CDR3 length is 14 residues. The CDR3 nucleotides read TGTGCCAGCAGCCGACCAGGGGGCCTTCGGACCCAGTACTTC. Amino acid sequence: CASSRPGGLRTQYF. Using reference TRBV14 and TRBJ2-5 for the parts outside the CDR3, the full variable domain is EAGVTQFPSHSVIEKGQTVTLRCDPISGHDNLYWYRRVMGKEIKFLLHFVKESKQDESGMPNNRFLAERTGGTYSTLKVQPAELEDSGVYFCASSRPGGLRTQYFGPGTRLLVL.

The chain links TRBV5-1 to TRBJ2-5; TRBD2 matches at 11 bases. This CDR3 spans 14 amino acids. J was trimmed by 5 bases and V by 2 bases; bases with no gene match: 2. The germline V gene has CDR1 SGHRS and CDR2 YFSETQ. CDR3 in DNA: TGCGCCAGCAGCTTCAGACTAGCGGGGGAGACCCAGTACTTC. As protein: CASSFRLAGETQYF.

CDR3 sequence reads: CASSPPRSTYEQYF. CDR3 DNA sequence: TGTGCCAGTAGTCCCCCTCGGTCCACTTACGAGCAGTACTTC. The chain uses TRBV19 and TRBJ2-7, with no clear D. Germline CDR1 reads LNHDA; CDR2 reads SQIVND (reference sequence). V lost 5 bases, J lost 4 bases, and 15 bases lay in between. This CDR3 is built from 14 residues.

The chain has TRBV11-1 and TRBJ1-1; D gene unclear. There are 13 residues in the CDR3. Germline CDR1 SGHAT, CDR2 FQDESV (reference sequence). The V gene lost 2 bases and the J gene lost 9 bases, with 13 bases spanning the gap. The CDR3 coding sequence is TGTGCCAGCAGCTTATTCAAAGCGGCAAAAGCTTTCTTT. Residues: CASSLFKAAKAFF.

The chain carries TRBV5-1 and TRBJ1-2; D gene ambiguous. CDR1 is SGHRS and CDR2 is YFSETQ in the germline V gene. Trimming shortened V by 3 bases and J by 6 bases, and 12 bases separated the two germline ends. The CDR3 is 13 amino acids. The CDR3 DNA sequence: TGCGCCAGCAGCTCGGGGTGGTTACATGGCTACACCTTC. Translated: CASSSGWLHGYTF. The full variable domain, rest sourced from reference TRBV5-1 and TRBJ1-2, is KAGVTQTPRYLIKTRGQQVTLSCSPISGHRSVSWYQQTPGQGLQFLFEYFSETQRNKGNFPGRFSGRQFSNSRSEMNVSTLELGDSALYLCASSSGWLHGYTFGSGTRLTVV.

CDR3 in DNA: TGTGCCAGCCGTGCTCAGGGGGCCTTTAACTATGGCTACACCTTC. It codes for CASRAQGAFNYGYTF. The V gene is TRBV27, the J gene TRBJ1-2, with TRBD1 matching 8 bases. Germline values: CDR1 MNHEY, CDR2 SMNVEV (reference sequence). J gave up 1 base and V 8 bases, and 9 bases lay outside the gene matches. The CDR3 has 15 residues.

This clone was counted a few times. The chain couples TRBV19 to TRBJ2-5, with TRBD2 matching over 9 bases. Germline V gene lookup returns CDR1 LNHDA and CDR2 SQIVND (reference sequence). The CDR3 has 16 residues. J was trimmed by 5 bases and V by 5 bases; bases with no gene match: 12. The CDR3 is CASSPGEAGGPETQYF. In DNA, the CDR3 is TGTGCCAGTAGTCCTGGAGAGGCGGGGGGGCCGGAGACCCAGTACTTC.

This clone was recorded many times. The chain couples TRBV12-3 or TRBV12-4 to TRBJ1-2, with 8 bases lining up with TRBD1. The CDR3 extends over 11 amino acids. Germline trimming cut 7 bases from V and 14 bases from J; bases unmatched to any gene: 9. Here the CDR3 DNA reads TGTGCCAGCACACCCGGACAGGGAAAGACCTTC. Residues: CASTPGQGKTF.

The rearrangement uses TRBV28 and TRBJ1-6; tentative D call: TRBD1 (6 bases). V lost 7 bases and J lost 8, with 18 bases in between. The CDR3 runs to 15 residues. Germline lookup yields CDR1 MDHEN and CDR2 SYDVKM. CDR3: CASNPTTGPYSPLHF. CDR3 nucleotide sequence: TGTGCCAGCAATCCAACGACAGGACCTTATTCACCCCTCCACTTT.

V and J are TRBV28 and TRBJ2-3; D is possibly TRBD2 (5 bases). The CDR3 totals 13 residues. Per germline, CDR1 MDHEN and CDR2 SYDVKM. V was trimmed by 2 bases and J by 12 bases, leaving 15 bases between them. The CDR3 is CASSLEGSEKQYF. CDR3 nucleotides: TGTGCCAGCAGTTTAGAGGGATCGGAAAAACAGTATTTT.